This TCR beta chain was obtained from a study of CD8+ T cells in alopecia areata. About the study: Treatment of the treated patients consisted of oral tofacitinib, 5 to 10 mg twice daily.

Reverse transcription of extracted RNA yielded cDNA, which provided the sequencing template. Using immunoSEQ multiplex PCR, the repertoire was profiled, and TCRdb retains in-frame clones only, with some absent. Here the sample spans 110,000 or so clones, approximately 38% being singletons. As regards this clone: The antigen remains unidentified.

Study conclusions and caveats: Possibly as an HLA-related effect, TCR sharing across patients appeared less clear than in mice.

CDR3 length: 14 amino acids. J was trimmed by 4 bases and V by 3 bases; bases with no gene match: 5. Germline-derived CDR1 and CDR2 are LGHNA and YSLEER. Patients with alopecia areata provided lesional scalp punch biopsies as well as peripheral blood. Sample: CD4+ T cells sorted from blood. This clonotype was sampled from a human donor with alopecia areata. This sequence joins TRBV4-3 and TRBJ2-7, with 8 nucleotides matching TRBD1. This CDR3 is CASSQGQGAYEQYF. CDR3 DNA sequence: TGCGCCAGCAGCCAGGGCCAGGGGGCTTACGAGCAGTACTTC.